These 15 T cell receptor beta chains share one sample of origin, sequenced in a study of blood T cells in healthy people across ages. With a J-beta primer mix and a sample-barcoded 5' primer, a second PCR ran about 7 to 11 cycles. One entry per CDR3 protein results from TCRdb running MiXCR on the 5' RACE reads. Of about 1.6 million distinct CDR3 sequences in the sample, roughly 32% were seen once. The sample consisted of blood. Source of these receptors: a woman in her twenties or thirties in good health.

As DNA, the CDR3 is TGTGCCAGCAGCCAAGAACTAGCGGGGCCGAGCTCCTACAATGAGCAGTTCTTC. It specifies CASSQELAGPSSYNEQFF. The chain combines TRBV4-2 with TRBJ2-1, with 10 bases identical to TRBD2. The germline V gene has CDR1 LGHNA and CDR2 YNFKEQ. The V segment lost 0 bases and the J segment 0 bases; nucleotides outside the gene matches: 5. The CDR3 contains 18 residues.

This clonotype showed up just a few times. The chain's CDR3 is CASSLPGQGLYEQYF. CDR3 nucleotide sequence: TGTGCCAGCAGTCTTCCGGGACAGGGGCTTTACGAGCAGTACTTC. The rearrangement joins TRBV27 to TRBJ2-5; TRBD1 matches at 10 bases. Gene TRBJ2-7 matches the end of the DNA better, so the J call may be wrong. CDR1 is MNHEY and CDR2 is SMNVEV in the germline V gene (reference sequence). This CDR3 spans 15 amino acids.

The rearrangement joins TRBV6-5 to TRBJ1-2; D is unresolved. The CDR3 consists of 12 residues. Germline CDR1 reads MNHEY; CDR2 reads SVGAGI. Trimming left V 6 bases short and J 5 bases short, with 10 bases between. The CDR3 sequence is CASSPIGYGYTF. CDR3 DNA: TGTGCCAGCAGCCCTATTGGGTATGGCTACACCTTC.

Only a few counts were recorded for this clonotype. The chain couples TRBV2 to TRBJ2-6; D is unresolved. The V gene's germline CDR1 is SNHLY and CDR2 FYNNEI. V lost 6 bases and J lost 0, with 6 bases in between. The CDR3 spans 14 residues. The CDR3 protein is CASRPFSGANVLTF. CDR3 bases: TGTGCCAGCAGGCCCTTCTCTGGGGCCAACGTCCTGACTTTC.

This clonotype was counted a few times. V and J are TRBV28 and TRBJ2-3; 8 nucleotides line up with TRBD1. The CDR3 loop spans 14 amino acids. From germline, CDR1 is MDHEN and CDR2 SYDVKM. V shed 7 bases, J shed 3 bases, and the junction held 6 bases outside the gene matches. This CDR3 is CASKFRTGTDTQYF. CDR3 coding DNA: TGTGCCAGCAAGTTTAGGACAGGGACAGATACGCAGTATTTT.

This sequence joins TRBV3-1 and TRBJ1-1, with 7 bases fitting TRBD1. Germline V gene sequence: CDR1 LGHDT, CDR2 YNNKEL (reference sequence). This CDR3 has 17 amino acids. With 0 bases clipped from V and 1 base from J, the junction kept 8 bases outside the gene matches. Here the CDR3 reads CASSQEMGQSSNTEAFF. The CDR3 DNA follows: TGTGCCAGCAGCCAAGAAATGGGACAGAGCTCGAACACTGAAGCTTTCTTT.

This clonotype was recorded many times. This chain links TRBV20-1 with TRBJ2-7; D might be TRBD1 (6 bases). Trimming cost V 5 bases and J 0 bases, with 11 bases left between them. The CDR3 length is 13 residues. Germline V CDR1 and CDR2: DFQATT, SNEGSKA (reference sequence). This CDR3 is CSAPGTRSYEQYF. The CDR3 coding sequence is TGCAGTGCTCCCGGGACACGCTCCTACGAGCAGTACTTC.

The chain's CDR3 is CAIRHGGTPSTDTQYF. The CDR3 bases are TGTGCCATCAGACACGGGGGGACACCTAGCACAGATACGCAGTATTTT. The V gene is TRBV10-3, the J gene TRBJ2-3, with D possibly matching TRBD2 (7 bases). The V end was cut by 6 bases, the J end by 0 bases, with 16 bases between. The CDR3 spans 16 residues. In germline, CDR1 is ENHRY, CDR2 SYGVKD.

In this sample, this clonotype turned up a few times. The CDR3 sequence: CASSDRDFRNEQFF. The CDR3 DNA reads TGTGCCAGCAGTGACCGGGACTTTAGGAATGAGCAGTTCTTC. The chain links TRBV6-1 to TRBJ2-1; D might be TRBD2 (6 bases). CDR3 size: 14 residues. Germline V gene lookup returns CDR1 MNHNS and CDR2 SASEGT. V shed 3 bases and J shed 7 bases, with 13 bases lying between them.

This clonotype has just a few counts. The rearrangement links TRBV29-1 to TRBJ1-2, with D perhaps TRBD1 (6 bases). Germline V gene data show CDR1 as SQVTM and CDR2 as ANQGSEA. CDR3 length: 14 amino acids. Trimming stripped 6 bases from V and 0 bases from J, with 14 bases between. The CDR3 loop is CSVLAQGSNYGYTF. As DNA, the CDR3 is TGCAGCGTCCTCGCCCAGGGGTCTAACTATGGCTACACCTTC.

This clonotype was recorded a few times. This chain links TRBV21-1 with TRBJ2-4; TRBD1, the D gene given by the table, was not confirmed from the DNA. TRBV21-1 is tagged as a pseudogene. This CDR3 comprises 17 residues. CDR3 sequence (DNA): TGTGCCAGCAGCAAAAAGGGGGGACAGGGAGAAGAAAACATTCAGTACTTC. This gives the protein CASSKKGGQGEENIQYF.

This clonotype was detected once. This chain joins TRBV20-1 and TRBJ1-3; 7 nucleotides line up with TRBD1. The CDR3 spans 11 residues. CDR1 is DFQATT, CDR2 SNEGSKA, per germline (reference sequence). Trimming removed 1 base from V and 11 bases from J; junction bases left unmatched: 2. The CDR3 sequence is CSARGQGSIYF. CDR3 coding DNA: TGCAGTGCTAGAGGACAGGGATCCATATATTTT.

V gene TRBV27 combines with J gene TRBJ2-1; 7 positions agree with TRBD2. The CDR3 has 16 amino acids. Germline CDR1 and CDR2: MNHEY and SMNVEV (reference sequence). V shed 4 bases and J 2 bases; nucleotides not matched to a gene: 8. The CDR3 region is CASSSPSREAYNEQFF. The CDR3 DNA sequence: TGTGCCAGCAGTTCCCCTAGTCGGGAGGCCTACAATGAGCAGTTCTTC.

The rearrangement links TRBV28 to TRBJ2-5; D possibly matches TRBD1 or TRBD2 (5 bases each). The DNA end lines up better with TRBJ2-7; the J call may be wrong. CDR1 and CDR2 from the germline V gene are MDHEN and SYDVKM. This CDR3 comprises 16 residues. CDR3 in amino acids: CASSGDGSWDEGEQYF. CDR3 DNA: TGTGCCAGCAGCGGGGACGGCAGCTGGGACGAGGGCGAGCAGTACTTC.

The rearrangement uses TRBV7-2 and TRBJ2-7, with TRBD2 matching over 8 bases. V lost 1 base, J lost 2 bases, and 13 bases stayed unmatched. This CDR3 contains 18 residues. Germline V gene data show CDR1 as SGHTA and CDR2 as FQGNSA. The CDR3 region has the DNA TGTGCCAGCAGCTTAGTGGGTAGCGGGGTTCAGGTAACCTACGAGCAGTACTTC. Translating gives CASSLVGSGVQVTYEQYF.